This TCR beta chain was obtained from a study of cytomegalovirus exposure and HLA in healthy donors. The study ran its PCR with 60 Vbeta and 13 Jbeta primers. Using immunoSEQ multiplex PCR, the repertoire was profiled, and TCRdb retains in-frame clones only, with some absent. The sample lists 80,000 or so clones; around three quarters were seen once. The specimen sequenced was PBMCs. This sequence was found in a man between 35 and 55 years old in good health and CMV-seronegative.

The CDR3 region is CASSLDRYEQYF. The CDR3 nucleotides read TGTGCCAGCAGCTTAGATCGTTACGAGCAGTACTTC. The chain carries TRBV11-2 and TRBJ2-7; D remains ambiguous. CDR1 is SGHAT and CDR2 is FQNNGV in the germline V gene. CDR3 length: 12 amino acids. V gave up 0 bases and J gave up 4 bases, with 4 bases separating them.